This T cell receptor (beta chain) was captured by sequencing in a study of T-cell memory formation after mild COVID-19. For the study at large: TCR clusters were largely donor specific. Findings and limits, study-wide: Memory sampled before infection contained some responding clones, suggesting cross-reactive memory joined. There was a balanced CD4/CD8 profile in clones contracting day 15 to 85, and later expanders leaned CD4+. Specificity for SARS-CoV-2 was not confirmed among the second-wave clones peaking on day 37.

V gave up 6 bases and J gave up 6 bases; unmatched junction bases: 21. Per germline, CDR1 SGHDT and CDR2 YYEEEE. The CDR3 is made up of 19 amino acids. TCRdb re-analysed the 5' RACE reads in MiXCR, keeping a single row per CDR3 protein. The sample lists about 470,000 distinct CDR3 sequences; 15% to 20% were seen once. On this clonotype: Its antigen is currently unknown.

Material: PBMCs or a T cell subset sorted from them (not recorded which). This chain connects TRBV5-6 to TRBJ2-2, with 9 nucleotides matching TRBD2. The sequence derives from an adult woman who had mild COVID-19 (a few samples of this study predate the infection). Cell type and time point are not known. The CDR3 protein is CASTPLRLGLASDSGELFF. The CDR3 DNA follows: TGTGCCAGCACCCCCCTGCGCCTGGGACTAGCATCGGATTCCGGGGAGCTGTTTTTT.